This is a list of T cell receptor beta chains from one sample in a study of CD8+CD57+ T cells in acquired aplastic anemia. TCRdb reprocessed the reads via MiXCR and lists one record per CDR3 protein. The table has around 150,000 distinct CDR3 sequences, roughly two fifths seen once. Sequencing was carried out using sorted CD4+, CD8+, or CD8+CD57+ T cells (not recorded which) from PBMCs. The receptors come from a human donor in good health, serving as a control. CDR3s include the opening cysteine and the closing phenylalanine or tryptophan. A D gene is named only where the DNA matches it firmly. The size of a clone is reported for some rows only, either as once, few or many, or as a class for expanded clones.

d_call	v_call	clone_size	j_call	cdr3_nt	cdr3_aa
NA	TRBV6-2/TRBV6-3	many	TRBJ1-2	TGTGCCAGCAGTTATCTCGACTATGGCTACACCTTC	CASSYLDYGYTF
NA	TRBV9	NA	TRBJ1-1	TGTGCCAGCAGCGTAGATATGGGGGAGGGCACTGAAGCTTTCTTT	CASSVDMGEGTEAFF
NA	TRBV6-5	many	TRBJ2-5	TGTGCCAGCAGTTACTCACAGGTCCAAGAGACCCAGTACTTC	CASSYSQVQETQYF
TRBD1	TRBV11-2	NA	TRBJ2-7	TGTGCCAGCAGCGCACCAAAGCGACCCGGGACAGGGGGCTACGAGCAGTACTTC	CASSAPKRPGTGGYEQYF
NA	TRBV19	NA	TRBJ1-5	TGTGCCAGTAGTATAGGTGCGGGGGGGCAGCCCCAGCATTTT	CASSIGAGGQPQHF
NA	TRBV7-9	NA	TRBJ2-7	TGTGCCAGCAGCCGGGACCTTTCCTACGAGCAGTACTTC	CASSRDLSYEQYF
TRBD2	TRBV24-1	many	TRBJ2-1	TGTGCCACCAGTGATGGCGGGGGAAATGAGCAGTTCTTC	CATSDGGGNEQFF
TRBD1	TRBV20-1	many	TRBJ1-3	TGCAGTGCTACGGCAGGGGGCTCTGGAAACACCATATATTTT	CSATAGGSGNTIYF
TRBD1	TRBV12-3/TRBV12-4	few	TRBJ1-2	TGTGCCAGCAGTCCAAGCAATGGACAGGTGGGGGGAACCTTC	CASSPSNGQVGGTF
TRBD1	TRBV12-3/TRBV12-4	NA	TRBJ1-3	TGTGCCAGCAGTTTGACCGGGACAGCTATCCCTGGAAACACCATATATTTT	CASSLTGTAIPGNTIYF
NA	TRBV19	NA	TRBJ1-1	TGTGCCAGTAGTACAACTGGGACATTAACTGAAGCTTTCTTT	CASSTTGTLTEAFF
TRBD1	TRBV29-1	NA	TRBJ1-1	TGCAGCGTTGGACGACAGGGGGAAGCTTTCTTT	CSVGRQGEAFF
TRBD1	TRBV2	NA	TRBJ2-7	TGTGCCAGCAGAACCGGGACAGGGGAGCGCGAGCAGTACTTC	CASRTGTGEREQYF
TRBD1	TRBV19	NA	TRBJ1-5	TGTGCCAGCTCGGGGACAGGGCATAATCAGCCCCAGCATTTT	CASSGTGHNQPQHF
TRBD2	TRBV10-2	NA	TRBJ2-5	TGTGCCAGTAGTATGCTCAGCGGGGGGGCGGAGACCCAGTACTTC	CASSMLSGGAETQYF
NA	TRBV6-1	NA	TRBJ1-4	TGTGCCAGCAGTGAGTCGACAGCAACTAATGAAAAACTGTTTTTT	CASSESTATNEKLFF
TRBD2	TRBV6-5	many	TRBJ2-7	TGTGCCAGCAGTTCCAGGGCTAGCGGGAGCTACGAGCAGTACTTC	CASSSRASGSYEQYF
TRBD1	TRBV4-1	many	TRBJ2-7	TGCGCCAGCAGCCCTCAGGGGGACGGAAAGTCCTACGAGCAGTACTTC	CASSPQGDGKSYEQYF